The sequence of this T cell receptor beta chain was determined in a study of blood T cell repertoires in COVID-19. The wider study: The origin of the acute and convalescent COVID-19 samples was the United States, Italy and Spain.

The assay was immunoSEQ multiplex PCR, and TCRdb's table has in-frame clones only and misses some. The data contain about 470,000 clones, approximately 86% of them singletons. V lost 4 bases and J lost 9; bases outside the gene matches: 15. The CDR3 spans 16 residues. Germline loops: CDR1 KGHDR, CDR2 SFDVKD. Symptom resolution, clearance, or two negative PCRs marked donors in Cohort 3 as recovered. The sample taken for sequencing was PBMCs or T cells enriched from blood (not recorded which). The receptor comes from a woman aged 18-29 years who had recovered from COVID-19. The chain employs TRBV24-1 and TRBJ2-3, with TRBD2 matching 7 bases. The chain's CDR3 is CATSDPIGALGGTQYF. The CDR3 DNA is TGTGCCACCAGTGACCCCATCGGGGCGTTGGGGGGGACGCAGTATTTT.